The present TCR beta chain was sequenced within a study of OX40 agonist ivuxolimab in advanced cancers. On the study more broadly: Three partial responders included one hepatocellular carcinoma patient and two cutaneous melanoma patients.

Study results and caveats: Clonal expansion was seen in CD4+ and CD8+ blood T cells by week 6 at 0.1 to 3.0 mg/kg.

This table comes from immunoSEQ multiplex PCR, and its TCRdb copy is limited to in-frame clones, with some not included. This repertoire shows approximately 69,000 clones, 84% found once; its top ten account for roughly 8%. V lost 4 bases and J lost 2, with 18 bases in between. Per the germline V gene, CDR1 is MNHEY and CDR2 is SMNVEV (reference sequence). CDR3 length: 16 amino acids. Concerning this clone itself: The target antigen is unknown.

This TCR came from an adult with an advanced solid tumor such as melanoma, head and neck, liver or kidney cancer. The rearrangement joins TRBV27 to TRBJ2-7; possible D gene TRBD2, 6 bases. The material was CD4+ or CD8+ T cells sorted from blood, obtained in a trial of the OX40 agonist ivuxolimab. The CDR3 here is CASSSIGAGQAYEQYF. The CDR3 DNA follows: TGTGCCAGCAGTTCTATTGGGGCGGGGCAAGCCTACGAGCAGTACTTC.